The sequence of this T cell receptor (beta chain) was determined in a study of CD8 T cells in ankylosing spondylitis. Whole-study findings and limits: For ankylosing spondylitis blood, a TCR beta motif of about eight highly homologous variants appeared characteristic. Reportedly, matched ankylosing spondylitis synovial fluid was significantly enriched for disease-linked clones.

Making the TCR beta libraries involved quantitative 5'-RACE with molecular barcodes. MiXCR was run by TCRdb on the 5' RACE reads, yielding one entry per CDR3 protein. The sample consists of around 490,000 distinct CDR3 sequences, about 5.4% of them appearing once. This clonotype was counted between two and nine times. What it binds is not known. The sequence was collected from a male donor with ankylosing spondylitis. Input material: blood, either unsorted or a sorted T cell fraction (not recorded which).

The CDR3 DNA sequence: TGTGCCAGCAAAACGCTCCCGGGACTAGCGGACGAGGGGGAGTTCTTC. Protein sequence: CASKTLPGLADEGEFF. This chain uses TRBV27 with TRBJ2-1, with 11 bases fitting TRBD2. CDR1 is MNHEY and CDR2 is SMNVEV in the germline V gene (reference sequence). The CDR3 extends over 16 amino acids. V shed 7 bases and J 14 bases; nucleotides not matched to a gene: 19.